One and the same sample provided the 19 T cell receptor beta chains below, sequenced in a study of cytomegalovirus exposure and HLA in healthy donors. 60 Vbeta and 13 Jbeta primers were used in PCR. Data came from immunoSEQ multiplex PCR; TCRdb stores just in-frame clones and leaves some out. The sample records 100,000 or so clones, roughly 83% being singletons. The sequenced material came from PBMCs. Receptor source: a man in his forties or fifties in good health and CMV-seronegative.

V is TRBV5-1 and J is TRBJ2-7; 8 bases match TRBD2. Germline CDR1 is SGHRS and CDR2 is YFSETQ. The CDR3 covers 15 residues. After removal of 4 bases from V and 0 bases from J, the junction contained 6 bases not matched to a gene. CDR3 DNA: TGCGCCAGCAGCGTGGTGAGCGGGGGCTCCTACGAGCAGTACTTC. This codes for CASSVVSGGSYEQYF.

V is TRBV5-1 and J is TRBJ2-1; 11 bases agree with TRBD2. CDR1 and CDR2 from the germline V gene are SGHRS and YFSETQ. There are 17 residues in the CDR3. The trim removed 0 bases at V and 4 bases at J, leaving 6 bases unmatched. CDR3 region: CASSLGLAGGAYNEQFF. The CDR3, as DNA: TGCGCCAGCAGCTTGGGCCTAGCGGGGGGCGCGTACAATGAGCAGTTCTTC.

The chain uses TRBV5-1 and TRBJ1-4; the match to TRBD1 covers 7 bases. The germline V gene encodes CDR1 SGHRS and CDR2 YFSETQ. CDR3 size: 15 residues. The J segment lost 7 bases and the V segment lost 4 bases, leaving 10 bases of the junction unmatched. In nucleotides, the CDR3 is TGCGCCAGCAGCACCCGAGGACAGGTCAGTGAAAAACTGTTTTTT. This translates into CASSTRGQVSEKLFF.

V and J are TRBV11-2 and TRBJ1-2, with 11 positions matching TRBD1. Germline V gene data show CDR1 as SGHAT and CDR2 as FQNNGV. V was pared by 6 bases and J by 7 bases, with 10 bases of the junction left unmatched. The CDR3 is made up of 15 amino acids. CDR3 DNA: TGTGCCAGCAGGTCAGGGACAGGGGGAAATCTTGGCTACACCTTC. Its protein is CASRSGTGGNLGYTF.

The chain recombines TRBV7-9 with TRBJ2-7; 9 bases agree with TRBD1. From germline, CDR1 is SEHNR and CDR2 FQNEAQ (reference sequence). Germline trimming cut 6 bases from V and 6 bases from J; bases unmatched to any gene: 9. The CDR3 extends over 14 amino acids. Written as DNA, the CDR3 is TGTGCCAGCAGTTCCGGGACAGGGTTCGCCGAGCAGTACTTC. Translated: CASSSGTGFAEQYF.

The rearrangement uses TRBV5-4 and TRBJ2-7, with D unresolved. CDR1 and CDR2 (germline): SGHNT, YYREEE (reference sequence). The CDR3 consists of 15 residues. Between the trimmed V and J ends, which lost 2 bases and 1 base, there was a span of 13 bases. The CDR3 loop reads CASSFPGIPSYEQYF. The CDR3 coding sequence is TGTGCCAGCAGCTTCCCAGGAATACCATCCTACGAGCAGTACTTC.

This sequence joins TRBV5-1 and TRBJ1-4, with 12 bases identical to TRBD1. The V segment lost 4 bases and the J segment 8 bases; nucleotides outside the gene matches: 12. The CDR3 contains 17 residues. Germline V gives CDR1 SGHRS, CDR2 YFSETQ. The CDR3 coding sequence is TGCGCCAGCAGCCTCATCCCGGGACAGGGGGCGAACGAAAAACTGTTTTTT. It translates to CASSLIPGQGANEKLFF.

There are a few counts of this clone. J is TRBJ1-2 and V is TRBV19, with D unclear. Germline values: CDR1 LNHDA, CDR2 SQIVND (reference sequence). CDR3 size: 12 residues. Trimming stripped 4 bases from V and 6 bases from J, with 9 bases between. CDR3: CASSTYLDGYTF. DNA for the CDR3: TGTGCCAGTAGTACCTACCTAGATGGCTACACCTTC.

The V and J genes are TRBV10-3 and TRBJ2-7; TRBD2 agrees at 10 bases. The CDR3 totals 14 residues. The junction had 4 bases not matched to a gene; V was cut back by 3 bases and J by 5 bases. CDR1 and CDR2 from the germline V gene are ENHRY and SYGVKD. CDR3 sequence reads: CAISELAGRDEQYF. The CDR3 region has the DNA TGTGCCATCAGTGAACTAGCGGGGCGGGACGAGCAGTACTTC.

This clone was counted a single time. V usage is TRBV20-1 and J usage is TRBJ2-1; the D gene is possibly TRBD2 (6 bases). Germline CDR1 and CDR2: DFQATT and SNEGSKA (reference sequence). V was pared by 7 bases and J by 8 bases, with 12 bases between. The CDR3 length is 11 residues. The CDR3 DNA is TGCAGTGGAAAGAGGGAGGATGAGCAGTTCTTC. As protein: CSGKREDEQFF.

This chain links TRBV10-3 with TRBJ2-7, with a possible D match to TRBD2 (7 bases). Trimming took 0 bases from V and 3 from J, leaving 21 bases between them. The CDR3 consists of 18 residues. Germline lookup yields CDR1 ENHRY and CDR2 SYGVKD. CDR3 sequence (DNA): TGTGCCATCAGTGAGTCAACACGGGGAGGGGGACTCATCTACGAGCAGTACTTC. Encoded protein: CAISESTRGGGLIYEQYF.

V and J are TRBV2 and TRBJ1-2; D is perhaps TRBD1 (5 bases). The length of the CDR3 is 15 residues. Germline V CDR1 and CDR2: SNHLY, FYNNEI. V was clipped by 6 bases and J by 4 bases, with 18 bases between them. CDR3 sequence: CASRTDSLILYGYTF. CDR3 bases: TGTGCCAGCAGGACCGACAGCCTAATACTCTATGGCTACACCTTC.

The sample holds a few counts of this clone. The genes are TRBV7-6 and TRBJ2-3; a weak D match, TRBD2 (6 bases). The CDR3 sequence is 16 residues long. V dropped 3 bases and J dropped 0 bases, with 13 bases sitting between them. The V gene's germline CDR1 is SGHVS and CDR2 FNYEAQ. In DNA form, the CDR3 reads TGTGCCAGCAGCTTGGTAGGGACTTCTAGCACAGATACGCAGTATTTT. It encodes CASSLVGTSSTDTQYF.

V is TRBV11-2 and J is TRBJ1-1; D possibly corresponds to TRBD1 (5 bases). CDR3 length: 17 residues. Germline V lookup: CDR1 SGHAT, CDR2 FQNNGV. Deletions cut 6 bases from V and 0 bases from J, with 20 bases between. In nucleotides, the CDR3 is TGTGCCAGCAGAGAGGGGCTGGCGGGGGAGGTGAACACTGAAGCTTTCTTT. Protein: CASREGLAGEVNTEAFF. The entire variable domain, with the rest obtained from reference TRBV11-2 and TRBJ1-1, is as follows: EAGVAQSPRYKIIEKRQSVAFWCNPISGHATLYWYQQILGQGPKLLIQFQNNGVVDDSQLPKDRFSAERLKGVDSTLKIQPAKLEDSAVYLCASREGLAGEVNTEAFFGQGTRLTVV.

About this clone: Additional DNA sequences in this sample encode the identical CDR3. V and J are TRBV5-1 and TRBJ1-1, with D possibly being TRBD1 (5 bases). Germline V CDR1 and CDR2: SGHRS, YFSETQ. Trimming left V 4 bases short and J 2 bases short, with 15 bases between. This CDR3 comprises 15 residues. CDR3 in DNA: TGCGCCAGCAGCCCTCTCCAGGGCGGCAACACTGAAGCTTTCTTT. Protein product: CASSPLQGGNTEAFF.

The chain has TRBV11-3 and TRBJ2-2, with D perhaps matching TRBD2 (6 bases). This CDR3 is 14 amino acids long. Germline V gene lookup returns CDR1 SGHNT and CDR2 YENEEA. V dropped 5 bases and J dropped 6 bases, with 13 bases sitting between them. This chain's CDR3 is CASSTLRGSGELFF. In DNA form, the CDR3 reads TGTGCCAGCAGCACGCTCCGGGGGTCCGGGGAGCTGTTTTTT.

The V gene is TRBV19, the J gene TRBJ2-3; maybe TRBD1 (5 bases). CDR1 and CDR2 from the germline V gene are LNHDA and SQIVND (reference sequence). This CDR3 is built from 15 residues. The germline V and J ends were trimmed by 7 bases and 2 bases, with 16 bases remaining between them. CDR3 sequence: CASTPKGYLTDTQYF. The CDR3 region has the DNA TGTGCCAGTACCCCGAAGGGGTATCTCACAGATACGCAGTATTTT. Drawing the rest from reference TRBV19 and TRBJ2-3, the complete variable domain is DGGITQSPKYLFRKEGQNVTLSCEQNLNHDAMYWYRQDPGQGLRLIYYSQIVNDFQKGDIAEGYSVSREKKESFPLTVTSAQKNPTAFYLCASTPKGYLTDTQYFGPGTRLTVL.

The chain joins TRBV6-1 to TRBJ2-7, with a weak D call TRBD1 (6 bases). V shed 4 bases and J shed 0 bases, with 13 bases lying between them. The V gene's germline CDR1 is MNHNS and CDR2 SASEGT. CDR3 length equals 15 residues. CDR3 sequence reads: CASSAQRGISYEQYF. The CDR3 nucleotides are TGTGCCAGCAGTGCTCAGAGGGGGATCTCCTACGAGCAGTACTTC.

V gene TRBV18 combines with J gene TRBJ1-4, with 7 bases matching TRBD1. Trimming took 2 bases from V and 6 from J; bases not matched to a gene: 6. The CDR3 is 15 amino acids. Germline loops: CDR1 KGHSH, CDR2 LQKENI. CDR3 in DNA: TGTGCCAGCTCACCATATACTGGGACAGATGAAAAACTGTTTTTT. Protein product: CASSPYTGTDEKLFF.